This TCR beta chain was captured in a study of T cell changes during pregnancy in multiple sclerosis. Libraries were prepared by immunoSEQ multiplex PCR; TCRdb keeps only in-frame clonotypes and omits some of them. Of around 50,000 clones detected, roughly 94% appear once; the ten largest clones hold 0.4% to 0.55%. This CDR3 spans 15 amino acids. J lost 7 bases, V lost 5 bases, and 5 bases had no gene match. Germline V gene data show CDR1 as LNHDA and CDR2 as SQIVND (reference sequence). This specimen was CD4+ T cells from peripheral blood mononuclear cells, taken in the first trimester of pregnancy. The chain links TRBV19 to TRBJ2-2; 12 nucleotides agree with TRBD1. The source of this sequence is a female donor with multiple sclerosis, enrolled in a pregnancy study. This chain's CDR3 is CASSGGQGAIGELFF. As DNA, the CDR3 is TGTGCCAGTAGTGGGGGACAGGGGGCTATCGGGGAGCTGTTTTTT.